This entry concerns a single T cell receptor beta chain. Its antigen is undetermined. The sample comes from a study of T-cell memory formation after mild COVID-19. At the level of the study: Among the donors, TCR clusters were largely specific to each donor. Findings of the study overall: CM and EM subsets held most contracting CD4+ clones; EMRA held CD8+ ones.

The CDR3 is 13 amino acids. V was cut by 7 bases and J by 4 bases, with 11 bases left in between. 5'RACE with constant-segment primers built TCRalpha and TCRbeta cDNA libraries with UMIs. TCRdb re-called the 5' RACE reads through MiXCR, storing one row per CDR3 protein. The sample lists more than 250,000 distinct CDR3 sequences, more than 15% occurring once. The source material was PBMCs or a T cell subset sorted from them (not recorded which). This sequence originates from a man younger than 30 who had mild COVID-19 (a few samples of this study predate the infection). Cell type and time point are not known. This sequence joins TRBV12-3 or TRBV12-4 and TRBJ1-3; D remains unclear. The CDR3 DNA reads as TGTGCCAGCACGTCGGGAGGGGGAAACACCATATATTTT. This gives the protein CASTSGGGNTIYF.